The 32 T cell receptor beta chains listed next were all sequenced from one sample in a study of blood T cell repertoires in COVID-19. The repertoire was sequenced with immunoSEQ multiplex PCR; TCRdb's copy has only in-frame clones and lacks some. The table lists more than 150,000 clones, 81% of them singletons, with around 10% in the top ten. Source material: peripheral blood. The receptors here all came from a woman older than 75 with COVID-19, enrolled during active disease.

The V call is TRBV11-2, the J call TRBJ2-5; 8 bases match TRBD2. V shed 5 bases, J shed 4 bases, and the junction held 6 bases outside the gene matches. Germline V CDR1 and CDR2: SGHAT, FQNNGV. The CDR3 sequence is 14 residues long. CDR3 in amino acids: CASSRRAGGETQYF. In DNA, the CDR3 is TGTGCCAGCAGCCGTCGGGCGGGGGGAGAGACCCAGTACTTC.

This chain uses TRBV27 with TRBJ2-2, with D tentatively TRBD2 (6 bases). The germline gives CDR1 MNHEY, CDR2 SMNVEV (reference sequence). The CDR3 is 16 residues long. The V gene lost 5 bases and the J gene lost 6 bases, with 19 bases spanning the gap. CDR3: CASSPGRGWSSGELFF. The CDR3 DNA is TGTGCCAGCAGTCCCGGTCGGGGGTGGAGTTCCGGGGAGCTGTTTTTT.

The chain is built from TRBV11-3 and TRBJ2-3; 7 bases are a match to TRBD1. With V trimmed by 5 bases and J by 5 bases, 10 bases remained unmatched. Germline V lookup: CDR1 SGHNT, CDR2 YENEEA. This CDR3 is 15 amino acids long. CDR3 residues: CASSPLTGEKDTQYF. The CDR3 region has the DNA TGTGCCAGCAGCCCACTCACAGGGGAGAAAGATACGCAGTATTTT.

This rearrangement joins TRBV24-1 to TRBJ2-1, with 8 bases lining up with TRBD1. V lost 4 bases, J lost 4 bases, and 11 bases stayed unmatched. Germline V gene lookup returns CDR1 KGHDR and CDR2 SFDVKD. The CDR3 contains 17 residues. The DNA of the CDR3 is TGTGCCACCAGTGACCCCCCCGGGACAGGACAATACAATGAGCAGTTCTTC. This gives the protein CATSDPPGTGQYNEQFF.

The V and J genes are TRBV27 and TRBJ1-5, with 8 bases fitting TRBD1. The V segment lost 1 base and the J segment 3 bases; nucleotides outside the gene matches: 2. The CDR3 covers 15 residues. CDR1 MNHEY and CDR2 SMNVEV come from the germline V gene (reference sequence). The CDR3 nucleotides are TGTGCCAGCAGTTTATACAGGGGGGACAATCAGCCCCAGCATTTT. Amino acid sequence: CASSLYRGDNQPQHF.

As regards this clone: The junction shows a germline mismatch at one end, possibly a read error. This CDR3 is CASSQENAIGETQYF. CDR3 bases: TGTGCCAGCAGCCAAGAAAACGCCATCGGGGAGACTCAGTACTTC. The chain recombines TRBV4-2 with TRBJ2-5, with D possibly matching TRBD2 (5 bases). This CDR3 region has 15 residues. Germline V gene data show CDR1 as LGHNA and CDR2 as YNFKEQ.

The chain combines TRBV15 with TRBJ1-6; D is possibly TRBD1 (6 bases). The germline CDR1 and CDR2 sequences are LNHNV and YYDKDF (reference sequence). The CDR3 is 15 amino acids. Trimming shortened V by 0 bases and J by 10 bases, and 13 bases separated the two germline ends. The CDR3 is CATSRDRGGHSPLHF. CDR3 DNA: TGTGCCACCAGCAGAGATAGGGGGGGCCACTCACCCCTCCACTTT.

This clone appeared a few times. V is TRBV5-4 and J is TRBJ1-2, with 9 bases identical to TRBD1. The V and J ends lost 0 bases and 6 bases, in that order; junction bases with no gene match: 6. This CDR3 is 15 amino acids long. Germline V gene sequence: CDR1 SGHNT, CDR2 YYREEE (reference sequence). The CDR3 sequence: CASSLGQGGSDGYTF. CDR3 coding DNA: TGTGCCAGCAGCTTGGGACAGGGGGGGAGCGATGGCTACACCTTC.

The V and J genes are TRBV6-5 and TRBJ1-4; D is unclear. V was trimmed by 2 bases and J by 6 bases, leaving 10 bases between them. CDR3 length equals 14 residues. Per germline, CDR1 MNHEY and CDR2 SVGAGI. Written as DNA, the CDR3 is TGTGCCAGCAGTTACAGCCCTACTGATGAAAAACTGTTTTTT. The encoded protein is CASSYSPTDEKLFF.

This sequence joins TRBV27 and TRBJ1-2; the D is unclear. Germline CDR1 reads MNHEY; CDR2 reads SMNVEV (reference sequence). The CDR3 is made up of 12 amino acids. Trimming pared 8 bases from V and 3 bases from J, leaving 10 bases between. The CDR3 DNA reads TGTGCCAGCCGCGGCCTCGACTATGGCTACACCTTC. Residues: CASRGLDYGYTF.

The CDR3 nucleotides read TGTGCCAGCAGTTTGGGACAGGGGGCCTATGAGCAGTTCTTC. Residues: CASSLGQGAYEQFF. J is TRBJ2-1 and V is TRBV6-5, with 12 bases fitting TRBD1. CDR1 and CDR2 (germline): MNHEY, SVGAGI. Germline trimming cut 4 bases from V and 8 bases from J; bases unmatched to any gene: 3. The CDR3 contains 14 residues.

The V call is TRBV5-1, the J call TRBJ2-7, with D perhaps matching TRBD2 (5 bases). The germline V gene has CDR1 SGHRS and CDR2 YFSETQ. Trimming took off 0 bases at V and 2 bases at J, with 12 bases between the two ends. The length of the CDR3 is 15 residues. CDR3 in amino acids: CASSLARGTTYEQYF. CDR3 sequence (DNA): TGCGCCAGCAGCTTGGCCCGGGGAACGACCTACGAGCAGTACTTC.

This clone was recorded only once. V is TRBV2 and J is TRBJ2-5, with a tentative D call TRBD1 (5 bases). In germline, CDR1 is SNHLY, CDR2 FYNNEI. The V end was cut by 3 bases, the J end by 0 bases, with 11 bases between. The CDR3 length is 15 residues. In DNA form, the CDR3 reads TGTGCCAGCAGTGAGTCAGGGCCCCACCAAGAGACCCAGTACTTC. Translation: CASSESGPHQETQYF.

The V gene is TRBV7-9, the J gene TRBJ2-3; D is perhaps TRBD1 (6 bases). CDR1 SEHNR and CDR2 FQNEAQ come from the germline V gene (reference sequence). The germline V and J ends were trimmed by 1 base and 1 base, with 21 bases remaining between them. The CDR3 spans 19 residues. CDR3 nucleotides: TGTGCCAGCAGCTTAGAAGGGGGTTTTTGGGGGAGTGGCACAGATACGCAGTATTTT. This translates into CASSLEGGFWGSGTDTQYF.

This chain links TRBV18 with TRBJ1-1, with 7 positions matching TRBD1. Germline V CDR1 and CDR2: KGHSH, LQKENI. Germline trimming cut 2 bases from V and 8 bases from J; bases unmatched to any gene: 11. This CDR3 has 15 amino acids. The DNA of the CDR3 is TGTGCCAGCTCACCATCGGGACAGAGGGGACTCGAAGCTTTCTTT. It encodes CASSPSGQRGLEAFF.

The V and J genes are TRBV7-9 and TRBJ1-6, with a weak D call TRBD1 (5 bases). From germline, CDR1 is SEHNR and CDR2 FQNEAQ (reference sequence). The CDR3 is 15 residues long. V lost 6 bases and J lost 7, with 16 bases in between. For the CDR3, the DNA is TGTGCCAGCAGATACAGTTCGACAGCAAATTCACCCCTCCACTTT. Translated, it gives CASRYSSTANSPLHF.

Comments on this clone: The sample contains more than one DNA sequence encoding this CDR3. The chain is built from TRBV6-5 and TRBJ2-7; 8 bases align to TRBD2. Unmatched junction bases numbered 2, after V lost 2 bases and J lost 2 bases. Germline loops: CDR1 MNHEY, CDR2 SVGAGI. The CDR3 consists of 14 residues. The chain's CDR3 is CASSYAGGPYEQYF. DNA for the CDR3: TGTGCCAGCAGTTACGCGGGAGGACCCTACGAGCAGTACTTC.

J is TRBJ2-1 and V is TRBV6-1, with 9 nucleotides matching TRBD1. The germline V gene has CDR1 MNHNS and CDR2 SASEGT. The CDR3 extends over 15 amino acids. V was clipped by 3 bases and J by 4 bases; unmatched bases: 4. CDR3 DNA sequence: TGTGCCAGCAGTGACGGGACAGGGTGGTACAATGAGCAGTTCTTC. Its translation: CASSDGTGWYNEQFF.

Only a few counts were recorded for this clone. This chain connects TRBV11-3 to TRBJ2-6, with D tentatively TRBD2 (5 bases). Trimming stripped 1 base from V and 4 bases from J, with 11 bases between. This CDR3 contains 16 residues. CDR1 is SGHNT, CDR2 YENEEA, per germline. The DNA for the CDR3 is TGTGCCAGCAGCTTAGGGTGGGGAGCCGGGGCCAACGTCCTGACTTTC. It translates to CASSLGWGAGANVLTF.

The chain uses TRBV4-1 and TRBJ1-5, with 10 positions matching TRBD1. The CDR3 sequence is 17 residues long. V was pared by 1 base and J by 11 bases, with 14 bases of the junction left unmatched. Germline V gives CDR1 MGHRA, CDR2 YSYEKL. Written as DNA, the CDR3 is TGCGCCAGCAGCCAAGCTTATATGGGACAGGGGTTTTGGGCCCAGCATTTT. It codes for CASSQAYMGQGFWAQHF.

This rearrangement joins TRBV18 to TRBJ1-2, with 7 bases matching TRBD1. The CDR3 consists of 12 residues. V was clipped by 4 bases and J by 4 bases; unmatched bases: 0. Germline CDR1 is KGHSH and CDR2 is LQKENI. The CDR3 DNA sequence: TGTGCCAGCTCACACAGGGGCTATGGCTACACCTTC. This encodes CASSHRGYGYTF. The variable domain in full, completed from reference TRBV18 and TRBJ1-2, reads NAGVMQNPRHLVRRRGQEARLRCSPMKGHSHVYWYRQLPEEGLKFMVYLQKENIIDESGMPKERFSAEFPKEGPSILRIQQVVRGDSAAYFCASSHRGYGYTFGSGTRLTVV.

This rearrangement joins TRBV5-1 to TRBJ2-3; no clear D. The CDR3 runs 18 residues. Per germline, CDR1 SGHRS and CDR2 YFSETQ. Trimming removed 1 base at V and 2 bases at J, with 20 bases between. The DNA of the CDR3 is TGCGCCAGCAGCTTGTTGCCCCTCTCTAGGTCACCCACAGATACGCAGTATTTT. It translates to CASSLLPLSRSPTDTQYF.

V gene TRBV6-6 combines with J gene TRBJ1-4, with 7 positions matching TRBD1. CDR1 MNHNY and CDR2 SVGAGI come from the germline V gene (reference sequence). The V gene end was trimmed by 5 bases and the J gene end by 4 bases; junction bases not matched to a gene: 7. The CDR3 runs to 15 residues. The CDR3 DNA is TGTGCCAGCAGTCCTACAGGGGCGATTAATGAAAAACTGTTTTTT. It yields the protein CASSPTGAINEKLFF.

This sequence joins TRBV15 and TRBJ2-3; a possible D gene is TRBD1 (6 bases). V was cut by 3 bases and J by 2 bases, with 9 bases left in between. This CDR3 comprises 14 residues. Germline CDR1 is LNHNV and CDR2 is YYDKDF (reference sequence). CDR3 residues: CATSSWTDTDTQYF. The CDR3 DNA follows: TGTGCCACCAGCAGCTGGACAGACACAGATACGCAGTATTTT.

This sequence joins TRBV5-4 and TRBJ1-2; TRBD1 matches at 8 bases. Per germline, CDR1 SGHNT and CDR2 YYREEE (reference sequence). V shed 3 bases, J shed 7 bases, and the junction held 8 bases outside the gene matches. The CDR3 length is 14 residues. The CDR3 reads CASSSWTGLSGYTF. In DNA form, the CDR3 reads TGTGCCAGCAGCTCATGGACAGGGTTGTCTGGCTACACCTTC.

This chain joins TRBV10-3 and TRBJ1-2; weak D call: TRBD1 (5 bases). Germline V gene data show CDR1 as ENHRY and CDR2 as SYGVKD. The CDR3 contains 16 residues. The V end lost 4 bases, the J end lost 10 bases, and 25 bases lay between the germline ends. The DNA of the CDR3 is TGTGCCATCAGTGGTTTTATTGCGGGGACCGTGTCGGCCTACACCTTC. Translated, it gives CAISGFIAGTVSAYTF.

The rearrangement joins TRBV10-3 to TRBJ2-1; TRBD1 matches 8 bases. Trimming cost V 11 bases and J 4 bases; bases outside gene matches: 13. This CDR3 spans 15 amino acids. Germline loops: CDR1 ENHRY, CDR2 SYGVKD. DNA for the CDR3: TGTGCCGCTCGGTCAGACAGGGGAAATTACAATGAGCAGTTCTTC. Translated: CAARSDRGNYNEQFF.

This clone was detected only a few times. This chain uses TRBV27 with TRBJ1-2; D possibly corresponds to TRBD1 (6 bases). The CDR3 extends over 13 amino acids. Germline CDR1 is MNHEY and CDR2 is SMNVEV (reference sequence). Trimming took 4 bases from V and 7 from J, leaving 13 bases between them. CDR3 sequence reads: CASSSNRVTGYTF. The CDR3 bases are TGTGCCAGCAGTTCAAACAGGGTCACTGGCTACACCTTC.

CDR3 in DNA: TGTGCCATCAGTGAGTCAGTTGGGACAGGGCCCTACGAGCAGTACTTC. This translates into CAISESVGTGPYEQYF. The chain couples TRBV10-3 to TRBJ2-7, with 9 nucleotides matching TRBD1. The CDR3 has 16 amino acids. Germline V CDR1 and CDR2: ENHRY, SYGVKD. J gave up 2 bases and V 0 bases, and 5 bases lay outside the gene matches.

The rearrangement joins TRBV2 to TRBJ2-7; 7 bases map to TRBD1. Germline V gene lookup returns CDR1 SNHLY and CDR2 FYNNEI. The length of the CDR3 is 13 residues. The ends lost 6 bases at V and 2 bases at J; junction bases unmatched: 4. The CDR3 DNA is TGTGCCAGCAGACAGGGGCCAGCCTACGAGCAGTACTTC. Translating gives CASRQGPAYEQYF.

This CDR3 is CASSPRGRASGRVEQFF. The CDR3 region has the DNA TGTGCCAGCAGCCCCCGGGGGAGGGCTAGCGGGAGGGTGGAGCAGTTCTTC. V gene TRBV28 combines with J gene TRBJ2-1; the match to TRBD2 covers 12 bases. V was clipped by 6 bases and J by 10 bases; unmatched bases: 16. CDR3 length: 17 amino acids. From germline, CDR1 is MDHEN and CDR2 SYDVKM.

Only a few counts were recorded for this clone. V is TRBV28 and J is TRBJ1-2, with unresolved D. V was pared by 1 base and J by 0 bases, with 9 bases between. Looked up from germline, CDR1 is MDHEN and CDR2 is SYDVKM. This CDR3 comprises 15 residues. The CDR3 protein is CASSLFSVPNYGYTF. The CDR3 region has the DNA TGTGCCAGCAGTTTATTCAGTGTTCCTAACTATGGCTACACCTTC.